Listed below are T cell receptor beta chains from one sample, sequenced in a study of CD8 T cells in Susac syndrome. MiXCR, applied by TCRdb to the immunoSEQ multiplex PCR reads, yields one record per CDR3 protein. The data contain about 94,000 distinct CDR3 sequences, around 94% of them singletons. Sequences were obtained from CD4+ T cells from PBMCs. The receptor source for this set is a human donor with Susac syndrome. Each CDR3 is given with its conserved first and last residue. Fields, in order: CDR3 protein, CDR3 DNA, J gene, V gene, CDR3 length, D gene, clone size. A D gene is named only where the DNA matches it firmly. Not every row has a clone size; where given, it reads once, few, many or a size class.

CASSGGGKETQYF | TGTGCCAGCAGTGGGGGGGGGAAAGAGACCCAGTACTTC | TRBJ2-5 | TRBV6-5 | 13 | TRBD2 | .
CASSVDGSPYEQYF | TGTGCCAGCAGCGTAGACGGCAGCCCCTACGAGCAGTACTTC | TRBJ2-7 | TRBV9 | 14 | . | .
CSVRGPSGQADTQYF | TGCAGCGTGCGCGGCCCTAGCGGGCAGGCTGATACGCAGTATTTT | TRBJ2-3 | TRBV29-1 | 15 | TRBD2 | .
CASSRTTGSYNSPLHF | TGTGCCAGCAGCAGGACGACAGGCTCCTATAATTCACCCCTCCACTTT | TRBJ1-6 | TRBV28 | 16 | . | .
CSASGQGVEAFF | TGCAGTGCGTCGGGACAGGGTGTTGAAGCTTTCTTT | TRBJ1-1 | TRBV20-1 | 12 | TRBD1 | .
CASSLQTGGGNTIYF | TGCGCCAGCAGCTTGCAGACAGGGGGTGGAAACACCATATATTTT | TRBJ1-3 | TRBV5-1 | 15 | TRBD1 | .
CASSFRAGAFFEQFF | TGTGCCAGCAGTTTTCGAGCGGGGGCCTTCTTTGAGCAGTTCTTC | TRBJ2-1 | TRBV6-5 | 15 | TRBD2 | .
CAIGGSSGSYEQYF | TGTGCCATCGGCGGGTCTAGCGGATCCTACGAGCAGTACTTC | TRBJ2-7 | TRBV28 | 14 | TRBD2 | .
CASTRSPFGTGASPLHF | TGTGCCAGCACGAGATCCCCATTCGGGACAGGGGCTTCACCCCTCCACTTT | TRBJ1-6 | TRBV7-2 | 17 | TRBD1 | .
CASIKQANTGELFF | TGTGCCAGCATAAAGCAGGCGAACACCGGGGAGCTGTTTTTT | TRBJ2-2 | TRBV28 | 14 | . | .
CAISGDWGSTEAFF | TGTGCCATCAGTGGCGACTGGGGGAGCACTGAAGCTTTCTTT | TRBJ1-1 | TRBV10-3 | 14 | . | .
CASSIDHRGGIQETQYF | TGTGCCAGTAGTATAGATCACAGGGGGGGGATCCAAGAGACCCAGTACTTC | TRBJ2-5 | TRBV19 | 17 | . | .
CASSLEPGVHEQYF | TGTGCCAGCAGCTTAGAACCCGGGGTCCACGAGCAGTACTTC | TRBJ2-7 | TRBV7-8 | 14 | . | .
CATSDGTGTSGDYNEQFF | TGTGCCACCAGTGATGGAACCGGGACTAGCGGAGATTACAATGAGCAGTTCTTC | TRBJ2-1 | TRBV24-1 | 18 | TRBD2 | .
CATSAVTGGTITYEQYF | TGTGCCACCAGCGCGGTCACAGGGGGAACTATCACCTACGAGCAGTACTTC | TRBJ2-7 | TRBV15 | 17 | TRBD1 | once
CASSSNSANEQFF | TGTGCCAGCAGCTCTAATAGTGCCAATGAGCAGTTCTTC | TRBJ2-1 | TRBV7-3 | 13 | . | .
CATSRPGNPGNTIYF | TGTGCCACCAGCAGGCCCGGGAACCCTGGAAACACCATATATTTT | TRBJ1-3 | TRBV15 | 15 | . | .
CSARHSSGGSNEQFF | TGCAGTGCTAGACACTCTAGCGGGGGAAGCAATGAGCAGTTCTTC | TRBJ2-1 | TRBV20-1 | 15 | TRBD2 | .
CSATGGGYTF | TGCAGTGCAACAGGGGGAGGCTACACCTTC | TRBJ1-2 | TRBV20-1 | 10 | TRBD1 | .
CSVEVPGTGGGYTF | TGCAGCGTTGAAGTGCCCGGGACAGGGGGTGGCTACACCTTC | TRBJ1-2 | TRBV29-1 | 14 | TRBD1 | .
CASSPSGGGTDTQYF | TGTGCCAGCAGCCCGAGCGGGGGGGGCACAGATACGCAGTATTTT | TRBJ2-3 | TRBV11-3 | 15 | TRBD2 | once
CATSEVGTGGTDTQYF | TGTGCCACCAGTGAGGTGGGGACAGGGGGCACAGATACGCAGTATTTT | TRBJ2-3 | TRBV24-1 | 16 | TRBD1 | .
CASSQDPTGPDTQYF | TGCGCCAGCAGCCAAGATCCCACGGGTCCAGATACGCAGTATTTT | TRBJ2-3 | TRBV4-3 | 15 | . | .
CAADTEFF | TGTGCCGCGGACACTGAGTTCTTC | TRBJ2-1 | TRBV30 | 8 | . | .
CSVKQGAAGANVLTF | TGCAGCGTAAAACAGGGGGCTGCCGGGGCCAACGTCCTGACTTTC | TRBJ2-6 | TRBV29-1 | 15 | TRBD1 | .
CASSQNGRTQETQYF | TGTGCCAGCAGCCAAAACGGGCGGACCCAAGAGACCCAGTACTTC | TRBJ2-5 | TRBV14 | 15 | . | .
CASSLRTAGELFF | TGTGCCAGCAGTTTACGGACGGCCGGGGAGCTGTTTTTT | TRBJ2-2 | TRBV12-3/TRBV12-4 | 13 | . | .
CSARDPGQGINEQFF | TGCAGTGCTAGAGATCCTGGACAGGGAATAAATGAGCAGTTCTTC | TRBJ2-1 | TRBV20-1 | 15 | TRBD1 | .
CASSQSLYSGELFF | TGCGCCAGCAGTCAGAGCCTCTACTCCGGGGAGCTGTTTTTT | TRBJ2-2 | TRBV5-1 | 14 | . | once